The T cell receptor beta chain described here comes from a study of identifying expanded T cells in peripheral blood. About this clone itself: The target antigen is unknown.

The table came from immunoSEQ multiplex PCR; TCRdb's copy has only in-frame clones and leaves some out. The table has 91,000 or so clones, roughly 90% seen once; the top ten hold about 4%. Healthy donors had no documented immune events, such as infections, while sampled. The CDR3 is 14 amino acids. The germline V and J ends were trimmed by 7 bases and 2 bases, with 12 bases remaining between them. The germline V gene encodes CDR1 SNHLY and CDR2 FYNNEI. Notes on the study in general: Over two and four weeks, about 17 and 20 clones changed, versus roughly 1.1 between replicates. Across healthy donors, higher total template counts meant significantly greater approximately 2-week count variance.

The TCR sequence derives from a person aged 18 to 75 in good health. J is TRBJ1-5 and V is TRBV2, with D hard to call. The sequenced material came from blood. The CDR3 spells CASKWEGGNQPQHF. The CDR3 nucleotides read TGTGCCAGCAAGTGGGAGGGTGGCAATCAGCCCCAGCATTTT. Full variable domain (outside the CDR3, taken from reference TRBV2 and TRBJ1-5): EPEVTQTPSHQVTQMGQEVILRCVPISNHLYFYWYRQILGQKVEFLVSFYNNEISEKSEIFDDQFSVERPDGSNFTLKIRSTKLEDSAMYFCASKWEGGNQPQHFGDGTRLSIL.